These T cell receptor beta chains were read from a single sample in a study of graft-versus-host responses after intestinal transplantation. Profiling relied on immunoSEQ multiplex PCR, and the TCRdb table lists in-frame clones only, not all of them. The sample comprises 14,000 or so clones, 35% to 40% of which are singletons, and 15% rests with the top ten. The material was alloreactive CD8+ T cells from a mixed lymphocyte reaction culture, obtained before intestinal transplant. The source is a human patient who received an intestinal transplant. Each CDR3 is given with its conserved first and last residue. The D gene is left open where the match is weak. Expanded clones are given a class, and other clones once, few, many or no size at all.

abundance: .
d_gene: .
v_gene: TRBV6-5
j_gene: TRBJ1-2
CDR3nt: TGTGCCAGCAGTTACTACTCCTACTATGGCTACACCTTC
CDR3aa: CASSYYSYYGYTF

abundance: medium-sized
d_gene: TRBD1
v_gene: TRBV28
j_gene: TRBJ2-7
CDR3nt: TGTGCCAGCAGTTGGGGACAGGGGGCCTACGAGCAGTACTTC
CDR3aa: CASSWGQGAYEQYF

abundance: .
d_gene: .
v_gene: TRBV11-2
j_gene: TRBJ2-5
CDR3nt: TGTGCCAGCAGCTTCTTTAGCTCCGAGACCCAGTACTTC
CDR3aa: CASSFFSSETQYF

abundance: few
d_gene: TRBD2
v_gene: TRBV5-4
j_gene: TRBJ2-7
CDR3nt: TGTGCCAGCAGCCCGGGACTAGCCTACGAGCAGTACTTC
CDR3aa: CASSPGLAYEQYF

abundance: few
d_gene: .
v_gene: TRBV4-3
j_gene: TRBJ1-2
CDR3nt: TGCGCCAGCAGCCAGGATTGGGCAGGCACTAACTATGGCTACACCTTC
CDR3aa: CASSQDWAGTNYGYTF

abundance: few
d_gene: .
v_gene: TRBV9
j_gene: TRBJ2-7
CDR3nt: TGTGCCAGCAGCGTCTCAAGTCTCACGGGCGAGCAGTACTTC
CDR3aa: CASSVSSLTGEQYF

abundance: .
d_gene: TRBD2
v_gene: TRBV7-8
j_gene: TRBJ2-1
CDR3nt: TGTGCCAGCAGCGAGGGACTAGCGGGAGGGTTCCCCTACAATGAGCAGTTCTTC
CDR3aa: CASSEGLAGGFPYNEQFF

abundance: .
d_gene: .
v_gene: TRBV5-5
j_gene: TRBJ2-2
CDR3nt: TGTGCCAGCAGACAGGGTATGGACACCGGGGAGCTGTTTTTT
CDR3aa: CASRQGMDTGELFF

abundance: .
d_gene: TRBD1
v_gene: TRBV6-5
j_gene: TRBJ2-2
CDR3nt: TGTGCCAGCAGTTACTCGACAGGGTCCACCGGGGAGCTGTTTTTT
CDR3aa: CASSYSTGSTGELFF

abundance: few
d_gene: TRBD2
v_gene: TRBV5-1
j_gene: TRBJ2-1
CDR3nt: TGCGCCAGCAGCCCGGGACTAGGGGTCGATGAGCAGTTCTTC
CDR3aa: CASSPGLGVDEQFF

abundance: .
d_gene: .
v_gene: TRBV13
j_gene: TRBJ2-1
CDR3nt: TGTGCCAGCAGCTTCGATCTAGGGACTGCGGGTGAGCAGTTCTTC
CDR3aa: CASSFDLGTAGEQFF

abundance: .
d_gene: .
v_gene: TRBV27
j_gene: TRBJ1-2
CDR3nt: TGTGCCAGCAGCCCAGGGGTTGCCGTAGGCTACACCTTC
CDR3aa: CASSPGVAVGYTF

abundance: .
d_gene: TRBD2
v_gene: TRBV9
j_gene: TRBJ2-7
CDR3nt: TGTGCCAGCAGCGTAGCTAGCGGGGACTACGAGCAGTACTTC
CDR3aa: CASSVASGDYEQYF

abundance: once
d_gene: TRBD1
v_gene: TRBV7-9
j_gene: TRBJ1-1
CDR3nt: TGTGCCAGCAGCTTAGCGGGGGACAGGCAGCGCAGATGCGCTGAAGCTTTCTTT
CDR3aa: CASSLAGDRQRRCAEAFF

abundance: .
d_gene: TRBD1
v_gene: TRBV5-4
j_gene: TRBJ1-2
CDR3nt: TGCGCCAGCAGCCAAGACAGGGGGCATGATGGCTACACCTTC
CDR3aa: CASSQDRGHDGYTF

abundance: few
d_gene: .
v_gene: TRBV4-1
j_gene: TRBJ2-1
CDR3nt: TGCGCCAGCAGCCAAGTCGGTTACAATGAGCAGTTCTTC
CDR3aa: CASSQVGYNEQFF

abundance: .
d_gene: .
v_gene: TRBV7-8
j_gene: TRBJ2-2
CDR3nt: TGTGCCAGCAGCTTAGGTCGCAGGGGTGGGTGGGAGAGACCGAACACCGGGGAGCTGTTTTTT
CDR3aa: CASSLGRRGGWERPNTGELFF

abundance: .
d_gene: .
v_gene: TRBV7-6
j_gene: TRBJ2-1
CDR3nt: TGTGCCAGCAGCTACACAGGAGGGCTCAATGAGCAGTTCTTC
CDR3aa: CASSYTGGLNEQFF

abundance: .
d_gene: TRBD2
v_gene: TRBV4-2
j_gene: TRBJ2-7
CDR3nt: TGTGCCAGCAGCGAGACTAGCGGGAGCTACGAGCAGTACTTC
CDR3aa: CASSETSGSYEQYF

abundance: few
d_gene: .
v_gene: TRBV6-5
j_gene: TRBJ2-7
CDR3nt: TGTGCCAGCGGGGCAAGGGTTCCCTACGAGCAGTACTTC
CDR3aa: CASGARVPYEQYF

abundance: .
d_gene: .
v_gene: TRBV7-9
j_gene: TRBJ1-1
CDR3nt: TGTGCCAGCAGCTTAGGGGAGGTGGCTGAAGCTTTCTTT
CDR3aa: CASSLGEVAEAFF

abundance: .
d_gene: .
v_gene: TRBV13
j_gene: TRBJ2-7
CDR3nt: TGTGCCAGCAGCTTAGGAGGGGTTGGGGCCTACGAGCAGTACTTC
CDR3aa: CASSLGGVGAYEQYF

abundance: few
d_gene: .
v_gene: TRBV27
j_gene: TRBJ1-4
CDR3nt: TGTGCCAGTAGGGCGGGTCGGGTCTTCCAAGAGAACAATGAAAAACTGTTTTTT
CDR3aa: CASRAGRVFQENNEKLFF

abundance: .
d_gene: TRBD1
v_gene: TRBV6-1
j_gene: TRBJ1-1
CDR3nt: TGTGCCAGCAGTGCCAGGGGGCCCTTTGCAGCTTTCTTT
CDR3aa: CASSARGPFAAFF

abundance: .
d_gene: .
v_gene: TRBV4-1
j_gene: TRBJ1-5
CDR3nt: TGCGCCAGCAGCCAAGAACCCCCACAGGGTGGTCAGCCCCAGCATTTT
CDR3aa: CASSQEPPQGGQPQHF

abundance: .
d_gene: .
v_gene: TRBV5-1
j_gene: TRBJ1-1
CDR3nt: TGCGCCAGCAGCGCTTCCCTAATAGGGGGTGGCACTGAAGCTTTCTTT
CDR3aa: CASSASLIGGGTEAFF

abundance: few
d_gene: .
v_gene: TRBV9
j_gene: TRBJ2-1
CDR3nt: TGTGCCAGCAGCCCGAGCTCCGGGACTTATCTTCAGGATGAGCAGTTCTTC
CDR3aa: CASSPSSGTYLQDEQFF

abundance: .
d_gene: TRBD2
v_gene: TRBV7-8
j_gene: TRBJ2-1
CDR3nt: TGTGCCAGCAGGTCCTGGCGGGGGGTTATTAATGAGCAGTTCTTC
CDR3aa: CASRSWRGVINEQFF

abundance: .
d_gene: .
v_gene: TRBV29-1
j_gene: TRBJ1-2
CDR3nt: TGCAGCGTTGGCTACAGCTACACTAACTATGGCTACACCTTC
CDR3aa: CSVGYSYTNYGYTF

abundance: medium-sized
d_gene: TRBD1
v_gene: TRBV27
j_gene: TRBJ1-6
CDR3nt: TGTGCCAGCAGTTTTTCGGGACAGGGAGGCAATTCACCCCTCCACTTT
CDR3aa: CASSFSGQGGNSPLHF

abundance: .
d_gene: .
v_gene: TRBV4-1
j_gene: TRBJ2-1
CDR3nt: TGCGCCAGCAGCCCCGACAGCTCCTACAATGAGCAGTTCTTC
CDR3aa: CASSPDSSYNEQFF

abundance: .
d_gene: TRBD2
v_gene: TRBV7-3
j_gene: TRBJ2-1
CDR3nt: TGTGCCAGCAGCTATCGACTAGCGGGAGTGGAGCAGTTCTTC
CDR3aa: CASSYRLAGVEQFF

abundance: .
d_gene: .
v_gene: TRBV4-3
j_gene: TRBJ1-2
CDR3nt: TGCGCCAGCAGCCAGTACCGGGACACTAGACCCTATGGCTACACCTTC
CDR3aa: CASSQYRDTRPYGYTF

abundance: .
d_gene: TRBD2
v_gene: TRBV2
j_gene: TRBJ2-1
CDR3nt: TGTGCCAGTACTCCCCCGGGACTAGCGGTGACAAGGGCCTACAATGAGCAGTTCTTC
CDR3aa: CASTPPGLAVTRAYNEQFF

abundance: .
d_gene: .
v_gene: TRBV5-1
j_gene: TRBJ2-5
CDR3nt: TGCGCCAGCTCTCCTCCCTCCCCAGAGACCCAGTACTTC
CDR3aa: CASSPPSPETQYF

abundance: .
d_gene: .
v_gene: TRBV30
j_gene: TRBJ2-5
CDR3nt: TGTGCCTGGAGTGCCGTAATCCAAGAGACCCAGTACTTC
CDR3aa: CAWSAVIQETQYF

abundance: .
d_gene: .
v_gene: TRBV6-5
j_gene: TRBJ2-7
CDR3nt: TGTGCCAGCAGTTCGGGGAGCCCCTACGAGCAGTACTTC
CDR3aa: CASSSGSPYEQYF

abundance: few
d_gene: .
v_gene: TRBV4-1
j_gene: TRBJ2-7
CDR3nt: TGCGCCAGCAGCCAAGGGTCCAGCTCCTACGAGCAGTACTTC
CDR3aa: CASSQGSSSYEQYF